The present entry profiles one T cell receptor (beta chain) with its context. The data were obtained in a study of blood T cell repertoires in COVID-19. Study information: The United States, Italy and Spain provided the acute and convalescent COVID-19 samples. The analysed material was cDNA or gDNA that came from T cells, B-cell-depleted T cells, or PBMCs.

V was clipped by 5 bases and J by 9 bases; unmatched bases: 4. The CDR3 has 12 amino acids. Germline-derived CDR1 and CDR2 are SGHNT and YENEEA. The assay was immunoSEQ multiplex PCR, and TCRdb's table has in-frame clones only and misses some. The repertoire includes some 340,000 clones, roughly nine tenths of them detected once, and less than 4% sits in the top ten. V and J are TRBV11-3 and TRBJ2-1, with 7 bases identical to TRBD1. The sequence was collected from a woman in her twenties or thirties who had been exposed to COVID-19. The sample taken for sequencing was PBMCs or T cells enriched from blood (not recorded which). The CDR3 DNA reads TGTGCCAGCAGCCTAGGGGGCGGTGAGCAGTTCTTC. It yields the protein CASSLGGGEQFF.